This paragraph covers one T cell receptor beta chain sequence. The sample is drawn from a study of blood T cell repertoires in COVID-19. Study-level background: T cells, B-cell-depleted T cells, or PBMCs supplied cDNA or gDNA.

Germline CDR1 and CDR2: MGHRA and YSYEKL. This CDR3 comprises 15 residues. The ends lost 5 bases at V and 3 bases at J; junction bases unmatched: 6. Libraries were prepared by immunoSEQ multiplex PCR; TCRdb keeps only in-frame clonotypes and omits some of them. The sample has more than 85,000 clones, 70% to 90% seen once. The rearrangement joins TRBV4-1 to TRBJ2-2; 7 bases match TRBD1. The source of this sequence is a woman in her 50s who had recovered from COVID-19. The sequenced sample was PBMCs or T cells enriched from blood (not recorded which). Written as DNA, the CDR3 is TGCGCCAGCAGCTCGGGACAGCTCGACACCGGGGAGCTGTTTTTT. Translation: CASSSGQLDTGELFF.